One and the same sample provided the 8 T cell receptor beta chains below, sequenced in a study of Ad26.COV2.S vaccination and SARS-CoV-2 variants. Profiling relied on immunoSEQ multiplex PCR, and the TCRdb table lists in-frame clones only, not all of them. Among roughly 100,000 clones listed, around 81% were seen once. Sequencing used peripheral blood, obtained after recovery from COVID-19. All receptors derive from a human donor who had recovered from COVID-19.

This clone appeared once. J is TRBJ2-7 and V is TRBV11-2, with D maybe TRBD2 (5 bases). The CDR3 is made up of 13 amino acids. V lost 4 bases and J 3 bases, leaving 10 bases between the germline ends. Germline V gene lookup returns CDR1 SGHAT and CDR2 FQNNGV. For the CDR3, the DNA is TGTGCCAGCAGCTCGCGGGTTGTCTACGAGCAGTACTTC. This gives the protein CASSSRVVYEQYF.

The chain carries TRBV11-3 and TRBJ2-5; a possible D gene is TRBD2 (6 bases). CDR3 length equals 14 residues. Deletions cut 1 base from V and 7 bases from J, with 13 bases between. Germline V gene sequence: CDR1 SGHNT, CDR2 YENEEA. The CDR3 is CASSLAGPGVTQYF. CDR3 in DNA: TGTGCCAGCAGCTTAGCCGGGCCGGGGGTGACCCAGTACTTC.

This clone was counted once. This chain uses TRBV6-2 or TRBV6-3 with TRBJ1-5; D is undetermined. Trimming pared 4 bases from V and 0 bases from J, leaving 4 bases between. The CDR3 extends over 13 amino acids. Germline lookup yields CDR1 MNHEY and CDR2 SVGEGT. The CDR3 region is CASSLVSNQPQHF. The CDR3 nucleotides read TGTGCCAGCAGTTTGGTTAGCAATCAGCCCCAGCATTTT.

This chain connects TRBV19 to TRBJ1-1; TRBD1 aligns across 9 bases. The ends lost 6 bases at V and 4 bases at J; junction bases unmatched: 6. CDR1 and CDR2 (germline): LNHDA, SQIVND (reference sequence). This CDR3 spans 14 amino acids. The CDR3 bases are TGTGCCAGTAGCCGACAGGGGGGGTTCACTGAAGCTTTCTTT. This translates into CASSRQGGFTEAFF.

The chain combines TRBV7-9 with TRBJ2-4; possibly TRBD1 for D (5 bases). In germline, CDR1 is SEHNR, CDR2 FQNEAQ (reference sequence). V lost 1 base to trimming and J lost 4 bases, with 8 bases between them. The CDR3 spans 14 residues. This chain's CDR3 is CASSLGGIKNIQYF. As DNA, the CDR3 is TGTGCCAGCAGCTTAGGGGGCATAAAAAACATTCAGTACTTC.

In nucleotides, the CDR3 is TGTGCCAGCAGCTTAGCCCCGGACAGGGATGCAGATACGCAGTATTTT. Its protein product is CASSLAPDRDADTQYF. V is TRBV7-2 and J is TRBJ2-3; 8 nucleotides agree with TRBD1. Germline values: CDR1 SGHTA, CDR2 FQGNSA. After removal of 0 bases from V and 4 bases from J, the junction contained 6 bases not matched to a gene. This CDR3 spans 16 amino acids.

V gene TRBV11-3 combines with J gene TRBJ2-3; D uncertain. CDR3 length equals 13 residues. The V and J ends lost 4 bases and 2 bases respectively, with 7 bases between them. The germline V gene encodes CDR1 SGHNT and CDR2 YENEEA. The CDR3 coding sequence is TGTGCCAGCAGCTACCTTTTCACAGATACGCAGTATTTT. This gives the protein CASSYLFTDTQYF.

This chain connects TRBV7-2 to TRBJ1-5; possibly TRBD1 for D (6 bases). From germline, CDR1 is SGHTA and CDR2 FQGNSA. Trimming cost V 5 bases and J 5 bases, with 13 bases left between them. The CDR3 extends over 14 amino acids. The CDR3 here is CASSEPGADQPQHF. The CDR3 DNA sequence: TGTGCCAGCAGCGAACCGGGGGCGGATCAGCCCCAGCATTTT. The entire variable domain, with the rest obtained from reference TRBV7-2 and TRBJ1-5, is as follows: GAGVSQSPSNKVTEKGKDVELRCDPISGHTALYWYRQSLGQGLEFLIYFQGNSAPDKSGLPSDRFSAERTGGSVSTLTIQRTQQEDSAVYLCASSEPGADQPQHFGDGTRLSIL.